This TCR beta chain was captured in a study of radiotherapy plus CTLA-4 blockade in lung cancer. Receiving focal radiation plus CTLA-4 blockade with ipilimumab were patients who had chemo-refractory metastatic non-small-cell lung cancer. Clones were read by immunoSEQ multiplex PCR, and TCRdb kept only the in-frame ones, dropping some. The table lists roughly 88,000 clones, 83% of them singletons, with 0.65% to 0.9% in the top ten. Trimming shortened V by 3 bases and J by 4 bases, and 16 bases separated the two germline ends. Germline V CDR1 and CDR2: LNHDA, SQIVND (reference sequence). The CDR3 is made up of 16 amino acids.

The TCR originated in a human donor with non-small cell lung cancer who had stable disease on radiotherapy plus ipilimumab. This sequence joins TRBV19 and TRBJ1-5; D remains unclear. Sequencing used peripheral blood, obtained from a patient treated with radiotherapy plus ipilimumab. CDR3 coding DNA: TGTGCCAGTAGTATGGGTTTGGGAGTGAAAAATCAGCCCCAGCATTTT. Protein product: CASSMGLGVKNQPQHF.